This TCR beta chain was identified in a study of T cell responses to AZD1222 COVID-19 vaccine. Of note for this clone: What it binds is not known.

V lost 0 bases and J 8 bases, leaving 22 bases between the germline ends. This CDR3 is 17 amino acids long. CDR1 and CDR2 from the germline V gene are LNHNV and YYDKDF (reference sequence). The assay was immunoSEQ multiplex PCR, and TCRdb's table has in-frame clones only and misses some. The sample lists about 110,000 clones, over 80% occurring once. Study-level results: Regions 160-218 and 743-854 held dominance among vaccine-associated CD4 TCRs, which spanned spike. The donors showed a predominance of white British ancestry and of females, with possible underestimation of clonal diversity. Two AZD1222 administrations were followed by greater Spike-specific TCR breadth and depth. Scientists sampled the repertoires only once the peak T cell response had passed.

This TCR was sampled from an adult in good health. Sequencing was performed on peripheral blood, taken on day 0 of AZD1222 vaccination. The genes are TRBV15 and TRBJ1-1; unclear D gene. CDR3 protein: CATSRDRAATTPREAFF. In nucleotides, the CDR3 is TGTGCCACCAGCAGAGATAGGGCAGCGACCACCCCCAGGGAAGCTTTCTTT.